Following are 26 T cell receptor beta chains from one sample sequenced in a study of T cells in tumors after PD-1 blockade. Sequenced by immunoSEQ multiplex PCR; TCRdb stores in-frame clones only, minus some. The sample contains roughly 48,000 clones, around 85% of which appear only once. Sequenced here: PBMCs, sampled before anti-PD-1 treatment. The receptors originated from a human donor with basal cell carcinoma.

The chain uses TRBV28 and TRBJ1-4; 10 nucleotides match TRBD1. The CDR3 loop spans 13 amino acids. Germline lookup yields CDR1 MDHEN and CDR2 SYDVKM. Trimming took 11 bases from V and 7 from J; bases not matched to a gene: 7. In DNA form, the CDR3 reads TGTGCCTGTTCCGGGACAGGGGTTGAAAAACTGTTTTTT. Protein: CACSGTGVEKLFF.

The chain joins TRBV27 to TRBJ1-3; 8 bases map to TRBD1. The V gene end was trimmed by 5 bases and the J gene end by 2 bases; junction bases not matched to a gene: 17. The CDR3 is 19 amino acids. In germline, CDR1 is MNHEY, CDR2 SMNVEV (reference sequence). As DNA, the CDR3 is TGTGCCAGCAGTCCAGCAGTAAAACGGACAGGGAGCCCTGGAAACACCATATATTTT. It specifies CASSPAVKRTGSPGNTIYF.

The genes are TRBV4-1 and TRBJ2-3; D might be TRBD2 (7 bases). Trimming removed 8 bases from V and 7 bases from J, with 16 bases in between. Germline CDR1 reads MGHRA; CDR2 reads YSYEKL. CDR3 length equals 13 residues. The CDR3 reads CASELGGGNTQYF. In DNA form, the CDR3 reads TGCGCCAGCGAATTGGGCGGGGGCAATACGCAGTATTTT.

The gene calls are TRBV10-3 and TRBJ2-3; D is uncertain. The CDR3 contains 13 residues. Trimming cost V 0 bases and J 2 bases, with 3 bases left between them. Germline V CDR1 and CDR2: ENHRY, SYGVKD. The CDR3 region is CAISESATDTQYF. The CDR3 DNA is TGTGCCATCAGTGAGTCTGCCACAGATACGCAGTATTTT.

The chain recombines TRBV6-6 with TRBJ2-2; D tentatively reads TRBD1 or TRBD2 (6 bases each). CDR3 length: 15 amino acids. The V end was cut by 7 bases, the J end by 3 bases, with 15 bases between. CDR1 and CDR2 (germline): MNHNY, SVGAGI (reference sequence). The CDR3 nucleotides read TGTGCCAGCACTCTCGTGGGGGGCTACACCGGGGAGCTGTTTTTT. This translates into CASTLVGGYTGELFF.

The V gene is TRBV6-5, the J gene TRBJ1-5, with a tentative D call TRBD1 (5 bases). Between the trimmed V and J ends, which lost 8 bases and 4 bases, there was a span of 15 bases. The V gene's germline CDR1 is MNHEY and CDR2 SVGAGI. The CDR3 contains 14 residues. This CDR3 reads CASRTMGGNQPQHF. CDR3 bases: TGTGCCAGCCGAACCATGGGGGGGAATCAGCCCCAGCATTTT.

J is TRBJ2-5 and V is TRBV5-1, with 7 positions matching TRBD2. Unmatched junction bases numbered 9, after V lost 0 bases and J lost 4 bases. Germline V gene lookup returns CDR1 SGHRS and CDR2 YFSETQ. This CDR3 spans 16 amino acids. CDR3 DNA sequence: TGCGCCAGCAGCTTGGAAGCAGCGGGGAGCTTAGAGACCCAGTACTTC. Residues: CASSLEAAGSLETQYF.

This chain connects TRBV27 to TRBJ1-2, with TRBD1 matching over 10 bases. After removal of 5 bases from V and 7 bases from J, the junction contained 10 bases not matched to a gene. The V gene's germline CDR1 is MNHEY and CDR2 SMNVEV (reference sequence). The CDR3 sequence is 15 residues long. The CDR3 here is CASSLQTGGAGGYTF. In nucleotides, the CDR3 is TGTGCCAGCAGTCTACAGACAGGGGGCGCAGGTGGCTACACCTTC.

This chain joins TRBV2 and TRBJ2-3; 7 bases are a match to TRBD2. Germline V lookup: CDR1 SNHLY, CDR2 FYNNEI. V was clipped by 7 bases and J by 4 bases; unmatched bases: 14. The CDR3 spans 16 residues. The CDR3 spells CASTELARVGADTQYF. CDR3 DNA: TGTGCCAGCACCGAACTAGCGCGTGTGGGCGCAGATACGCAGTATTTT. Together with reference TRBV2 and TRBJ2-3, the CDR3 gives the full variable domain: EPEVTQTPSHQVTQMGQEVILRCVPISNHLYFYWYRQILGQKVEFLVSFYNNEISEKSEIFDDQFSVERPDGSNFTLKIRSTKLEDSAMYFCASTELARVGADTQYFGPGTRLTVL.

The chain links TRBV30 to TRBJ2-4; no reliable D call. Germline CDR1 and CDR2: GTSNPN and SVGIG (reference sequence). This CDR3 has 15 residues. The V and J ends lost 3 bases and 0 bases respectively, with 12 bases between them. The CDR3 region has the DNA TGTGCCTGGAGATTAAACGGCCTAGCCAAAAACATTCAGTACTTC. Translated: CAWRLNGLAKNIQYF.

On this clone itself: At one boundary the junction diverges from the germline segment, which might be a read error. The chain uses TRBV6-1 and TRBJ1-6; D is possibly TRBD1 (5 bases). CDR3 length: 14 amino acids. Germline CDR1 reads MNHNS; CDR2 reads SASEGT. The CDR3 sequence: CASREDSYNSPLHF. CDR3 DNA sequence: TGTGCCAGCAGGGAAGACAGCTATAATTCACCCCTCCACTTT.

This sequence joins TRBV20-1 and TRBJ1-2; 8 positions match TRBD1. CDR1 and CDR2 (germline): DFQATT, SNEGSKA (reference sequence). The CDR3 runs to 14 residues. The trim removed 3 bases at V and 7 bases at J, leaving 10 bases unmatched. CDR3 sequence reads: CSASYDRGGRGYTF. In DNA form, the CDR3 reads TGCAGTGCTAGTTACGACAGGGGCGGCCGTGGCTACACCTTC.

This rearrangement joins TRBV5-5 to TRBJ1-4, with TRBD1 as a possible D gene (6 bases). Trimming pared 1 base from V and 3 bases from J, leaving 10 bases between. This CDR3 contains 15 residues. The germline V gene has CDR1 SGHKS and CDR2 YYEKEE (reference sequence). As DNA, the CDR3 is TGTGCCAGCAGCTTGATGGCAGGGGCTAATGAAAAACTGTTTTTT. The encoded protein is CASSLMAGANEKLFF.

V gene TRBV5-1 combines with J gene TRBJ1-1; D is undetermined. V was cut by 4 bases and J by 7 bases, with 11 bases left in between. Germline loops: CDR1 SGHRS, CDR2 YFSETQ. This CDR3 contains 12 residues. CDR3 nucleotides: TGCGCCAGCAGCCTAACATTAGATGAAGCTTTCTTT. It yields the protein CASSLTLDEAFF.

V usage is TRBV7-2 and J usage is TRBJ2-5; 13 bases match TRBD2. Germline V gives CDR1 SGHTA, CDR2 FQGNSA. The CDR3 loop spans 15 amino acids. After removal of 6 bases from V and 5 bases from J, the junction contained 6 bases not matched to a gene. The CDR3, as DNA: TGTGCCAGCAGGACTAGCGGGGGGTCCGGGGAGACCCAGTACTTC. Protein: CASRTSGGSGETQYF.

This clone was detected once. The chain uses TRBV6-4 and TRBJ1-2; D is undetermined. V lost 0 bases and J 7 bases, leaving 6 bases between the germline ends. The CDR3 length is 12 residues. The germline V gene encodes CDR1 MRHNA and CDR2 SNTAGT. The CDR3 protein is CASSDSRFGYTF. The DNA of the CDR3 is TGTGCCAGCAGTGACTCTCGGTTTGGCTACACCTTC.

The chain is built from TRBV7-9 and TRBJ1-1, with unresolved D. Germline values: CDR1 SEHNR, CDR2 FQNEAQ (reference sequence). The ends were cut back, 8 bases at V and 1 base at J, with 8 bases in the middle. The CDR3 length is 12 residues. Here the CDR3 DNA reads TGTGCCAGCGAATGGGGGAACACTGAAGCTTTCTTT. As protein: CASEWGNTEAFF.

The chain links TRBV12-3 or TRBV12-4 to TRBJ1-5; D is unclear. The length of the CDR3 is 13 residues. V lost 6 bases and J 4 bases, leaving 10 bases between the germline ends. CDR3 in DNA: TGTGCCAGCAGAATAGGCGGAAATCAGCCCCAGCATTTT. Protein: CASRIGGNQPQHF.

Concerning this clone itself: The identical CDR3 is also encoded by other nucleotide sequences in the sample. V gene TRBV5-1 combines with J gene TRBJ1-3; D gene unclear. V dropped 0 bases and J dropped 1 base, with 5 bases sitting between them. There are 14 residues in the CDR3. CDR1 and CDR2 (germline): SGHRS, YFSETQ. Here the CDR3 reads CASSLGGSGNTIYF. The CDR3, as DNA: TGCGCCAGCAGCTTGGGGGGTTCTGGAAACACCATATATTTT. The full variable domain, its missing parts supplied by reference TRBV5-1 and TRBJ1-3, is KAGVTQTPRYLIKTRGQQVTLSCSPISGHRSVSWYQQTPGQGLQFLFEYFSETQRNKGNFPGRFSGRQFSNSRSEMNVSTLELGDSALYLCASSLGGSGNTIYFGEGSWLTVV.

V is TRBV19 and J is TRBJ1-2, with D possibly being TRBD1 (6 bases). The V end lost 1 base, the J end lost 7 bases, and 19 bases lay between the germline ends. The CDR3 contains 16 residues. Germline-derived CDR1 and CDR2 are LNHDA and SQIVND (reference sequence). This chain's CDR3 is CASSIGGGRKGFGYTF. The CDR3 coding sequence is TGTGCCAGTAGTATAGGCGGGGGCAGGAAAGGTTTTGGCTACACCTTC.

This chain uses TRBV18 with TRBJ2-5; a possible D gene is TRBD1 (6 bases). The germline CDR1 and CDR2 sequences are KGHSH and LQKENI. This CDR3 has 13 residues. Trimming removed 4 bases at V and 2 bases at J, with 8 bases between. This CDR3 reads CASSQGQQETQYF. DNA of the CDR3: TGTGCCAGCTCACAGGGACAACAAGAGACCCAGTACTTC.

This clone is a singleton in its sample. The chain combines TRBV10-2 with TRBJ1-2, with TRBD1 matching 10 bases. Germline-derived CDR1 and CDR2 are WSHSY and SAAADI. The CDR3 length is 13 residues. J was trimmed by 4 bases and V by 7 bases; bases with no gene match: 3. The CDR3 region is CASTGDRGYGYTF. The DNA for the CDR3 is TGCGCCAGCACCGGGGACAGGGGCTATGGCTACACCTTC.

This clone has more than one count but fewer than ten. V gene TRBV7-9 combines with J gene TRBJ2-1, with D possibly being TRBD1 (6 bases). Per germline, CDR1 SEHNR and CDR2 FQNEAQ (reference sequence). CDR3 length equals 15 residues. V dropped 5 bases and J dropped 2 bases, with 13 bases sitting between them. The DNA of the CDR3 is TGTGCCAGCAGCCGGACAGTGCTTACCTACAATGAGCAGTTCTTC. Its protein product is CASSRTVLTYNEQFF.

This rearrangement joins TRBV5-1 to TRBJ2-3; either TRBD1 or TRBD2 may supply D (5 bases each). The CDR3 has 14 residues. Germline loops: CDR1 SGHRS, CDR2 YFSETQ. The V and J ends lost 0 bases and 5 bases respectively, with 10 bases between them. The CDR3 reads CASSLGGTRDTQYF. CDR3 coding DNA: TGCGCCAGCAGCTTGGGAGGGACCCGAGATACGCAGTATTTT.

The CDR3 spells CASSSARLPYEQYF. The CDR3 DNA reads as TGTGCCAGCAGCTCGGCGCGACTACCCTACGAGCAGTACTTC. The chain couples TRBV14 to TRBJ2-7, with TRBD2 as a possible D gene (5 bases). The CDR3 is 14 residues long. Trimming cost V 5 bases and J 2 bases, with 13 bases left between them. Germline lookup yields CDR1 SGHDN and CDR2 FVKESK. The full variable domain, with the rest looked up from reference TRBV14 and TRBJ2-7, is EAGVTQFPSHSVIEKGQTVTLRCDPISGHDNLYWYRRVMGKEIKFLLHFVKESKQDESGMPNNRFLAERTGGTYSTLKVQPAELEDSGVYFCASSSARLPYEQYFGPGTRLTVT.

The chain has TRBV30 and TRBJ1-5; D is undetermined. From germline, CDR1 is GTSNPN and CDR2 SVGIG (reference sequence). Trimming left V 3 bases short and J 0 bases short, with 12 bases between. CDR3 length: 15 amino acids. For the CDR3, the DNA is TGTGCCTGGAGCGTTGACAACTATAGCAATCAGCCCCAGCATTTT. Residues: CAWSVDNYSNQPQHF.